This TCR beta chain was found in a study of cytomegalovirus exposure and HLA in healthy donors (dated by TCRdb to 2015 to 2018). Background for the entire study: According to an earlier analysis of several hundred of the donors, about 179 million T cells yielded 117 million unique TCR beta sequences and more than 250 Gb of sequence data. The study aimed to test whether cataloging public T cell receptors could reveal signatures of past pathogen exposure. A later analysis re-examined previously published TCR beta repertoires from around 670 donors and added high-resolution HLA genotyping to investigate patterns of TCR occurrence. On average, about 200,000 unique TCR beta nucleotide sequences were sequenced per donor among more than 350 genotyped donors of the cohort, with roughly 19% of those sequences being non-productive. Rather than using new phenotypic data, the later analysis identified candidate immune exposures from TCR beta sequences and from how often those sequences occurred across donors. Roughly 300 gigabases of sequencing data and tens of millions of unique TCR sequences were included in an early release covering about 700 HLA-typed donors. Along with the roughly 700-subject first cohort, a separate validation cohort of over a hundred different subjects was used. Both class I and class II loci were covered by HLA typing, at four-digit resolution. Every discovery cohort repertoire had been produced on one sequencing platform. In a later genetic analysis, genome-wide SNP genotypes for about three fifths of the roughly 670 donors were used, and that subset was treated as a discovery cohort. To predict cytomegalovirus infection status, the study combined high-throughput TCR immunosequencing, statistical association of individual TCRs with disease status, and machine learning. The number of typed donors differed by locus: roughly 620-640 for A, B, C, DRB1 and DQB1; 500 to 550 for DQA1; around 580 for DPA1; and roughly 490 for DPB1. Five DR-DQ haplotypes were treated as single units for association and clustering because of strong linkage in the cohort. Among the roughly 390 genotyped donors, around 81% belonged to the genetic ancestry cluster associated with self-reported Caucasian donors. The study profiled the T cell repertoires of hundreds of subjects by immunosequencing and related them to cytomegalovirus serostatus. An earlier analysis of 587 of the donors used high-throughput TCR beta sequencing to judge whether each TCR beta V gene segment behaved as functional or pseudogenic. Donor age, sex, ethnicity and CMV serostatus were compiled alongside the repertoire data. The paper as a whole reports these results and caveats: A later genetic analysis associated a missense DCLRE1C variant with V-gene and J-gene trimming of TCR beta chains, and an independent cohort replicated the association. A few of the identified cytomegalovirus-associated TCR beta chains were confirmed in vitro to be specific for cytomegalovirus antigens. Assigning TCR associations to individual alleles was difficult when HLA alleles, especially DR and DQ, strongly co-occurred. Across donors, most TCR sequences were observed very rarely, whereas some public TCRs were present in many individuals. A further reported finding was that TCR beta sequences accurately predicted the HLA-A and HLA-B alleles for most subjects in the first cohort. For the cohort, immune exposure information was limited to CMV serostatus. Presence/absence analyses assumed roughly uniform sequencing depth across donors, an assumption that may not hold. Broadly in line with IMGT annotations, most TCR beta V segments showed up in productive rearrangements about 87% or about 30% of the time in an earlier analysis of several hundred of the donors. Because some donors lacked HLA typing at each locus, the association tests relied only on the typed subset. The classifier was reported to diagnose cytomegalovirus status with high specificity and sensitivity in both the original and validation cohorts. Some IMGT-functional V segments, including TRBV6-2 and TRBV6-3, could not be told apart with the 87-base-pair reads, so those segments were excluded. According to a later analysis, parvovirus B19, influenza, CMV and Epstein-Barr virus appeared linked to several top co-occurrence clusters. In a later genetic analysis, fewer N-insertions in productive TCRs were reported among donors in an Asian-associated ancestry cluster than the roughly 700-donor mean. A later analysis associated 17,000 or so TCR beta sequences with specific HLA alleles at a false discovery rate of 0.05. The authors suggested that the approach could potentially be extended to other disease states and immunological phenotypes. Roughly 17 rarely observed V segments, including chromosome 9 orphons, were excluded from the earlier analysis of about 500 of the donors because counts were too low. Most CMV-associated TCR beta chains appeared to be HLA-restricted in a later analysis, and the HLA associations seemed to be driven largely by CMV exposure. A later analysis found that TCR association rates varied across HLA loci, with DRB1 alleles showing the most associated TCRs and HLA-C alleles the fewest. Only TCR beta chains were sequenced in this cohort, and the absence of alpha or paired-chain data limited detectable features. The sequencing pipeline was judged likely to have produced a cluster of highly shared sequence variants as a technical artifact. In a later analysis, HLA-associated TCR beta chains showed more clonal expansion and lower generation probabilities than non-associated chains that were equally common. Correlated functional status among segregating V segments might be attributable to linkage disequilibrium, but an unknown experimental factor could not be ruled out. In the study, about 150 TCR beta chains were listed as associated with cytomegalovirus.

The junction shows trimming of 8 bases on V and 1 base on J, plus 14 bases between the germline ends. The CDR3 spans 14 residues, from the cysteine through the phenylalanine. Only the CDR3 DNA is retained, 42 bases long and in frame from the first base. The germline V gene encodes CDR1 SNHLY and CDR2 FYNNEI. This clone came up a few times. Its antigen target is currently unknown. No quality values exist for individual bases; no much larger clone is one base distant. Receptor libraries were prepared by the immunoSEQ multiplex PCR assay. For the multiplex PCR, a mixture combining 60 forward primers for TCR Vbeta segments and 13 reverse primers for TCR Jbeta segments was used. The CDR3 region of rearranged TCR beta genes was amplified from genomic DNA by a multiplex PCR assay. The Illumina HiSeq System was used to sequence the amplified TCR beta libraries as 87-base-pair reads. The original methods were these. A later analysis tallied 80 million to 95 million unique TCR beta chains across the 666 repertoires, and about 12 million of those chains were shared by two or more donors. Raw reads were error-corrected and collapsed into unique sequences with a nearest-neighbor algorithm that merged closely related sequences to remove PCR and sequencing errors. Alignment of CDR3 sequences to IMGT reference sequences was used to assign V, D and J gene segments. Each retained sequence needed at least a six-nucleotide match to both a V gene segment and a J gene segment. A rearrangement was called productive if the CDR3 had no stop codons and remained in frame with V and J, and every other rearrangement was called non-productive. CDR3 was defined according to IMGT convention as the region running from the second conserved V-encoded cysteine to the conserved J-encoded phenylalanine. The earlier analysis of approximately 500 of the donors excluded sequences that lacked an unambiguous match to a single V gene segment. In an earlier analysis of several hundred of the donors, V segments were called functional above 56.7% productive rearrangements and were called segregating when the between-donor standard deviation exceeded 5%. A statistical classification framework was built for diagnosing cytomegalovirus status from the catalog of TCR beta chain sequences. In a later analysis, TCR nucleotide sequences were compared against IMGT/GENE-DB human TR gene sequences so that V and J genes could be assigned. Using the TCRdist pipeline, a later analysis assigned CDR3 sequences along with most-parsimonious VDJ recombination scenarios. In a later analysis, every TCR beta chain was defined by the combination of its CDR3 amino acid sequence and its V-gene family, and reads without a unique V-gene family were dropped. To address suspected cross-contamination and a sequencing artifact, a later analysis removed under 600 highly shared, low-generation-probability nucleotide sequences. In a later analysis, a clonal expansion index was calculated for each public chain from normalized within-repertoire ranks of inferred template counts. A later analysis computed generation probabilities with a VDJ recombination model fitted to out-of-frame rearrangements, and checked the results against IGoR. In a later analysis, TCR-TCR, TCR-HLA and TCR-CMV co-occurrence was scored with hypergeometric tests, and a repertoire-size bias correction was applied to TCR pairs. In a later analysis, false discovery rates were estimated by permuting HLA or CMV assignments 20 times. In a later analysis, co-occurring TCRs were grouped with DBSCAN, and TCRdist sequence similarity was added when clustering was performed within HLA-allele-positive subsets. Repertoires with fewer than 30,000 or more than 120,000 public chains were left out of co-occurrence clustering, as were a handful of repertoires with anomalous nucleotide sharing. What TCRdb holds here is the immuneACCESS table cut down to in-frame rearrangements. Part of the clones is not present; checked against another copy, under half of the missing clones reflect an unresolved V gene, and the others are unexplained. Clone size and V and J calls were adopted from that table, with D and trimming inferred from the DNA. The sample has around 130,000 clones on record, 70% to 90% of them singletons. Of the sample, 5.5% to 7% falls within the top ten clones.

In total, 630 or so healthy bone marrow donors made up the cohort. Cohort members were all nominally healthy when sampled, although unrecorded immune exposures were likely present. The donor was CMV seropositive and was included in the group of 250 to 350 seropositive cohort members. A peripheral blood sample was collected from each donor, and TCR beta sequencing was performed on peripheral blood mononuclear cells. The Qiagen DNeasy Blood Extraction Kit was used to extract genomic DNA from the blood cell samples. The receptor comes from a woman aged 40 to 50 in good health and CMV-seropositive. The rearrangement joined TRBV2 to TRBJ1-1, with TRBD1 as a weak D call on 5 bases. The sample was PBMCs. CDR3 loop: CASGAGRRNTEAFF. In nucleotide form, the sequence is TGTGCCAGCGGGGCTGGAAGGAGGAACACTGAAGCTTTCTTT.